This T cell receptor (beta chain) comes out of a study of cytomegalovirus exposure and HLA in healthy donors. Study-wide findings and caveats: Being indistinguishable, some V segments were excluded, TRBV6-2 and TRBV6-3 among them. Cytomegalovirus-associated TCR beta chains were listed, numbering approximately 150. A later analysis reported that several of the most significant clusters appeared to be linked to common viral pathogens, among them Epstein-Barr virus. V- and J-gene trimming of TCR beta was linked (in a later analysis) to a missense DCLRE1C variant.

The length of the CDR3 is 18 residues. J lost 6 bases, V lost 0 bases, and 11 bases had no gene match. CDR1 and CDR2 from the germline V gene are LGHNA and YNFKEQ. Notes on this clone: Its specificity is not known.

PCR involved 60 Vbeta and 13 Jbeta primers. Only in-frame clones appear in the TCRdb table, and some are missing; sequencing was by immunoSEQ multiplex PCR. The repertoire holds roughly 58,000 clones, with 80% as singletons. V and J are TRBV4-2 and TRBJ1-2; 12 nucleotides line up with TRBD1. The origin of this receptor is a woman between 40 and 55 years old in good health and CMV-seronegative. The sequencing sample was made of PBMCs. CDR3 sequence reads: CASSQEVRSGTGGDGYTF. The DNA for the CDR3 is TGTGCCAGCAGCCAAGAGGTTAGGTCCGGGACAGGGGGCGATGGCTACACCTTC.